This T cell receptor (beta chain) is drawn from a study of blood T cells in healthy people across ages. Findings and limits, study-wide: The donors' CMV status was not determined, possibly confounding changes in expanded clonotypes. The unsorted PBMCs prevented any conclusive comparison of naive versus antigen-experienced cells. Roughly linearly, TCR beta diversity per million T cells fell as age increased. Long-lived donors carried more naive CD4+ cells and greater diversity than aged donors.

The use of a sample-barcoded 5' primer and a J-beta primer mix characterized a second PCR of about 6 to 11 cycles. Each CDR3 protein gets one entry after TCRdb re-called the 5' RACE reads with MiXCR. Of around 800,000 distinct CDR3 sequences in the sample, roughly 50% were seen once. CDR1 and CDR2 from the germline V gene are LGHNA and YNFKEQ. This CDR3 has 16 residues. Trimming took 3 bases from V and 4 from J, leaving 13 bases between them. Concerning this clonotype: Its antigen remains unknown.

The sample taken for sequencing was blood. The receptor comes from a man older than 75 in good health. The chain couples TRBV4-2 to TRBJ2-6; D gene uncertain. The CDR3 protein is CASSQPDALGANVLTF. The DNA of the CDR3 is TGTGCCAGCAGCCAGCCGGACGCGCTAGGGGCCAACGTCCTGACTTTC.